A single T cell receptor (delta chain) is shown here with its context. The antigen remains unidentified. The protein recorded in TCRdb matches a much larger clone and deviates from this DNA's translation at residue 18, suggesting a read error; the protein here is obtained by translating the DNA. Bulk repertoires came from Vgamma9/Vdelta2+ or Vdelta2-negative gammadelta T cells flow-sorted from PBMC. TCRdb repeated clone calling on the multiplex PCR reads with CATT. The sample records approximately 93,000 delta-chain clones, 0.98% being singletons. The germline V gene has CDR1 TSWWSYY and CDR2 QGS. The CDR3 has 20 amino acids. The entry originates in a study of γδ T cells in repeated Plasmodium falciparum infection. Study-wide background: Malian repertoires were sampled cross-sectionally without transmission and longitudinally through febrile malaria.

Study-level findings and limits: Repeated controlled infections reportedly drove waves of new clonotype selection in Vdelta2-negative, mostly Vdelta1+, gammadelta repertoires.

The chain joins TRDV1 to TRDJ3; D perhaps matches TRDD3 (6 bases). The TCR comes from a pool of human donors (malaria-infected and uninfected, not separated). The sample consisted of gamma-delta T cells from blood. DNA of the CDR3: TGTGCTCTTGGGGAACTAGCGTATACCAGGGGATCCTGGGACACCCGACAGGTGTTTTTC. Protein product: CALGELAYTRGSWDTRQVFF.